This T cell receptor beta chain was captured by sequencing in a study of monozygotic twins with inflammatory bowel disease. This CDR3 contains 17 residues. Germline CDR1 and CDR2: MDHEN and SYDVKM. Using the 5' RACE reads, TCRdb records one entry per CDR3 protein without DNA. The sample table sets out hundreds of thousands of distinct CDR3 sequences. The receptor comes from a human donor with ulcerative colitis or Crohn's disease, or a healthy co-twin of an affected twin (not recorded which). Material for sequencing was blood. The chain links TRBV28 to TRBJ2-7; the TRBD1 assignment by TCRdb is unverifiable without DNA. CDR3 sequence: CASRSTGSGGTFYEQYF.